Shown below are 6 T cell receptor beta chains from a single sample sequenced in a study of blood T cell repertoires in COVID-19. The method was immunoSEQ multiplex PCR; TCRdb's version includes in-frame clones alone and lacks a portion of them. The table records roughly 28,000 clones, over 75% of them present only once. What was sequenced was peripheral blood. All receptors come from a man in his sixties or seventies with acute or convalescent COVID-19.

This clone was seen once. CDR3 residues: CASSPRGAGGNNYGYTF. CDR3 DNA sequence: TGTGCCAGCAGCCCCCGAGGGGCAGGGGGGAATAACTATGGCTACACCTTC. The chain links TRBV3-1 (or the pseudogene TRBV3-2) to TRBJ1-2; 7 bases match TRBD1. After removal of 4 bases from V and 1 base from J, the junction contained 12 bases not matched to a gene. This CDR3 region has 17 residues. The germline CDR1 and CDR2 sequences are LGHDT and YNNKEL (reference sequence).

Notes on this clone: An end of the junction does not agree with germline; a read error may underlie this. CDR3 protein: CAWSVKGGYGVSF. In DNA form, the CDR3 reads TGTGCCTGGAGTGTAAAGGGGGGGTACGGAGTCTCCTTC. This chain links TRBV30 with TRBJ2-7; D is perhaps TRBD2 (7 bases). The germline gives CDR1 GTSNPN, CDR2 SVGIG (reference sequence). The CDR3 runs to 13 residues.

V usage is TRBV7-7 and J usage is TRBJ1-1, with D uncertain. Germline V gene data show CDR1 as SSHAT and CDR2 as FNYEAQ (reference sequence). V dropped 1 base and J dropped 1 base, with 4 bases sitting between them. The CDR3 has 13 residues. The DNA of the CDR3 is TGTGCCAGCAGCTTAGACAGGAACACTGAAGCTTTCTTT. Its protein product is CASSLDRNTEAFF.

This clone was seen only once. The chain links TRBV30 to TRBJ2-2; D is perhaps TRBD1 (5 bases). Trimming took off 6 bases at V and 6 bases at J, with 17 bases between the two ends. Germline V gives CDR1 GTSNPN, CDR2 SVGIG (reference sequence). The CDR3 is 14 residues long. The DNA for the CDR3 is TGTGCCTGCCCCGCAGGGATCGGCGCCGGGGAGCTGTTTTTT. This sequence encodes CACPAGIGAGELFF.

V is TRBV5-4 and J is TRBJ2-2, with D perhaps TRBD2 (5 bases). This CDR3 comprises 13 residues. The germline V and J ends were trimmed by 9 bases and 5 bases, with 14 bases remaining between them. Germline CDR1 is SGHNT and CDR2 is YYREEE (reference sequence). CDR3 DNA sequence: TGTGCCACTGTGGGAGCGGAGACCGGGGAGCTGTTTTTT. Its protein product is CATVGAETGELFF.

The V gene is TRBV2, the J gene TRBJ2-5, with a weak D call TRBD2 (6 bases). CDR1 and CDR2 (germline): SNHLY, FYNNEI. The CDR3 covers 16 residues. V shed 6 bases and J shed 2 bases, with 19 bases lying between them. The CDR3 DNA reads TGTGCCAGCAGGATCGGGCGGGGAGGAGGGCAAGAGACCCAGTACTTC. Translating gives CASRIGRGGGQETQYF.